This T cell receptor (beta chain) was obtained from a study of blood T cell repertoires in COVID-19. Per the original methods: Scientists estimated how many nucleated cells there were by amplifying reference gene primers. TCRdb keeps only in-frame clones here, not all; method: immunoSEQ multiplex PCR. Clone size and the V and J calls come from that table; the DNA yielded D and trimming. The sample consists of around 150,000 clones, 70% to 85% of them appearing once. The CDR3 is 11 amino acids. Germline assignment: CDR1 MNHEY and CDR2 SVGAGI. Trimming cost V 6 bases and J 8 bases, with 9 bases left between them.

This receptor was obtained from a woman of 80 years or more with acute or convalescent COVID-19. V is TRBV6-5 and J is TRBJ2-3; maybe TRBD2 (6 bases). The sequencing sample was made of peripheral blood. This chain's CDR3 is CASRGLGTQYF. For the CDR3, the DNA is TGTGCCAGCAGGGGACTCGGTACGCAGTATTTT.